This T cell receptor beta chain was sequenced in a study of post-analysis software for immune sequencing data. Background on the study: Some patients lacked subtype; others had relapsing-remitting, secondary progressive or progressive-relapsing disease. Study conclusions and caveats: Strong co-clustering by F measure was seen for same-batch samples. Relative to controls, patients had a handful of TRBV segments at higher frequency, with TRBV5-6, TRBV5-1 and TRBV20-1 among these. Significantly lower normalized Chao1 diversity was seen in multiple sclerosis patients than in controls.

Turning to this clonotype: Antigen unknown.

Built from TCR beta cDNA, the libraries had unique molecular identifiers in them. Starting from approximately 1 to 10 million T cells, the study yielded 450,000 to 500,000 cDNA molecules. MiXCR, applied by TCRdb to the PCR reads, yields one record per CDR3 protein. The profile shows hundreds of thousands of distinct CDR3 sequences, roughly 46% of them singletons. CDR1 MNHEY and CDR2 SVGAGI come from the germline V gene. The length of the CDR3 is 15 residues. Trimming took 6 bases from V and 4 from J, leaving 16 bases between them. Sequenced: blood. The chain has TRBV6-5 and TRBJ2-1; D possibly corresponds to TRBD2 (5 bases). The sequence was collected from a girl aged 10-17 years with multiple sclerosis. Written as DNA, the CDR3 is TGTGCCAGCAGATTAACTAGAAGTGGGTACAATGAGCAGTTCTTC. Amino acid sequence: CASRLTRSGYNEQFF.